The text below deals with one TCR beta chain. The antigen remains undetermined. These data originate in a study of cytomegalovirus exposure and HLA in healthy donors. Use of 60 Vbeta and 13 Jbeta primers characterized the PCR. Clones were sequenced by immunoSEQ multiplex PCR, and TCRdb holds only the in-frame ones, with some missing. The sample consists of roughly 250,000 clones, about four fifths of them appearing once. The CDR3 sequence is 14 residues long. The V end lost 5 bases, the J end lost 4 bases, and 15 bases lay between the germline ends. Germline V gives CDR1 SGDLS, CDR2 YYNGEE. General study points: As a later analysis revealed, the rate of TCR association differed by HLA locus, with DRB1 most and HLA-C fewest.

Sequencing was done on a sample of PBMCs. This chain uses TRBV9 with TRBJ1-2; D unresolved. This receptor was obtained from a girl aged 2-10 years in good health and CMV-seronegative. The CDR3 nucleotides read TGTGCCAGCAGTGGGCACAGTGTGGGCTATGGCTACACCTTC. Protein: CASSGHSVGYGYTF.